Sequencing of this TCR beta chain was carried out in a study of cytomegalovirus exposure and HLA in healthy donors. General observations from the study: Some public TCRs appeared in many individuals, while most sequences were rare. Common viral pathogens (according to a later analysis) appeared linked to several of the most significant clusters. Per a prior analysis, the majority of TCR beta V segments were productive roughly 90% or roughly 30% of the time.

The CDR3 contains 12 residues. Looked up from germline, CDR1 is SNHLY and CDR2 is FYNNEI. Deletions cut 8 bases from V and 5 bases from J, with 12 bases between. A word on this clone: What it recognizes is unknown.

The PCR contained 60 Vbeta and 13 Jbeta primers. Authors' processing steps: Roughly 73 million unique TCR beta chains, roughly 11 million of them shared, were counted by a later analysis. Sequencing was performed with immunoSEQ multiplex PCR; in TCRdb, only in-frame clones are kept and a portion is missing. V and J calls and clone size are those listed in that table; D and trimming were worked out from the DNA. The table lists some 150,000 clones, 75% to 85% of them singletons, with about 8.6% in the top ten. This TCR came from a woman aged 45-59 years in good health and CMV-seropositive. Sequencing input: PBMCs. This chain links TRBV2 with TRBJ1-1; D possibly corresponds to TRBD1 (5 bases). CDR3 region: CASCREGTEAFF. In DNA, the CDR3 is TGTGCCAGCTGCAGGGAGGGAACTGAAGCTTTCTTT.